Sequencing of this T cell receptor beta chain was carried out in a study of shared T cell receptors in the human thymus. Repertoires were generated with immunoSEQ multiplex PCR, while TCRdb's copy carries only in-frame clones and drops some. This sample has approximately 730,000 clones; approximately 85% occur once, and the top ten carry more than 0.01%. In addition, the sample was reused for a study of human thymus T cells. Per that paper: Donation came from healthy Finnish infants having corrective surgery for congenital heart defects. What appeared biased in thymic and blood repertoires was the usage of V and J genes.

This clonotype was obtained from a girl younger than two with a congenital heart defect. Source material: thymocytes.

Here the CDR3 reads CASSPHRTGNSGANVLTF. The CDR3 DNA is TGTGCCAGCAGTCCCCACCGGACAGGGAACTCTGGGGCCAACGTCCTGACTTTC. This chain connects TRBV7-6 to TRBJ2-6; TRBD1 matches at 8 bases. The J segment lost 0 bases and the V segment lost 6 bases, leaving 10 bases of the junction unmatched. The length of the CDR3 is 18 residues. CDR1 is SGHVS and CDR2 is FNYEAQ in the germline V gene. Based on the CDR3 plus reference TRBV7-6 and TRBJ2-6, the full variable domain is GAGVSQSPRYKVTKRGQDVALRCDPISGHVSLYWYRQALGQGPEFLTYFNYEAQQDKSGLPNDRFSAERPEGSISTLTIQRTEQRDSAMYRCASSPHRTGNSGANVLTFGAGSRLTVL.